This T cell receptor (beta chain) was found in a study of T cell repertoires in cytomegalovirus infection. TCRdb itself ran the reads through MiXCR, one entry per CDR3 protein. The data contain about a million distinct CDR3 sequences, under 40% of them singletons. For this clonotype: Its antigen is unidentified.

Notes on the study in general: Of the TCR beta families, the public ones yielded a cumulative frequency that identified carriers of CMV plus the relevant HLA.

This CDR3 spans 17 amino acids. From germline, CDR1 is MGHDK and CDR2 SYGVNS. Trimming took 4 bases from V and 4 from J, leaving 17 bases between them. This chain uses TRBV25-1 with TRBJ1-6; maybe TRBD1 (6 bases). The sequence came from a human donor in good health (CMV status not recorded). Some clones in this sample may be carry-over from other donors' samples. Sequenced material: cultured CD8+ T cells from PBMCs, taken from culture after CMV antigen stimulation. Here the CDR3 reads CASSGYRDTFYNSPLHF. The CDR3, as DNA: TGTGCCAGCAGTGGTTACCGGGACACCTTTTATAATTCACCCCTCCACTTT.